A single count supports the clone carrying this TCR beta chain. This specimen comes from a study of cytomegalovirus exposure and HLA in healthy donors. Clones were sequenced by immunoSEQ multiplex PCR, and TCRdb holds only the in-frame ones, with some missing. The table records 160,000 or so clones, more than 70% of them present only once. This CDR3 spans 15 amino acids. Looked up from germline, CDR1 is SGHNT and CDR2 is YYREEE (reference sequence). Germline trimming cut 1 base from V and 10 bases from J; bases unmatched to any gene: 9. The TCR was taken from a man aged 25-45 years in good health and CMV-seropositive. J is TRBJ2-1 and V is TRBV5-4; 9 positions match TRBD2. The specimen was PBMCs. The CDR3 bases are TGTGCCAGCAGCTTGTTGTTGCGGGGGGGCGGCGAGCAGTTCTTC. Translating it yields CASSLLLRGGGEQFF.